This entry concerns a single T cell receptor beta chain. The protocol was immunoSEQ multiplex PCR, while the TCRdb copy is restricted to in-frame clones and leaves out a portion. The sample yields approximately 330,000 clones, roughly 90% seen once. The sample comes from a study of blood T cell repertoires in COVID-19. Study background: Sites in the United States, Italy and Spain provided acute and convalescent COVID-19 samples. PBMCs, B-cell-depleted T cells, or T cells provided the cDNA or gDNA that made up the material.

Germline-derived CDR1 and CDR2 are SGHNT and YENEEA. CDR3 size: 15 residues. V lost 1 base to trimming and J lost 0 bases, with 8 bases between them. Enrolment of Seattle patients took place during active infection, and they were followed longitudinally. The chain links TRBV11-3 to TRBJ2-3; D gene uncertain. The receptor comes from a man aged 30-40 years with COVID-19, enrolled during active disease. The sample was peripheral blood. The CDR3: CASSLGALSTDTQYF. The CDR3 region has the DNA TGTGCCAGCAGCTTAGGGGCACTTAGCACAGATACGCAGTATTTT.